The 32 T cell receptor beta chains below come from one sample, sequenced in a study of PD-L1 blockade in urothelial cancer. TCRdb's copy holds only in-frame clones and misses some; the assay was immunoSEQ multiplex PCR. The sample has 50,000 or so clones, more than 80% seen once. Time point specified: pretreatment peripheral blood. This specimen was PBMCs, taken around atezolizumab (anti-PD-L1) treatment. These receptors were taken from a man aged 50-60 years with urothelial cancer.

The DNA for the CDR3 is TGCGCCAGCAGCTGGACGGGACATGGGACAGATACGCAGTATTTT. Translation: CASSWTGHGTDTQYF. This rearrangement joins TRBV5-1 to TRBJ2-3; possible D gene TRBD1, 6 bases. V lost 3 bases and J 3 bases, leaving 14 bases between the germline ends. This CDR3 has 15 amino acids. CDR1 SGHRS and CDR2 YFSETQ come from the germline V gene.

V gene TRBV6-5 combines with J gene TRBJ2-1, with 11 positions matching TRBD2. J lost 5 bases, V lost 4 bases, and 7 bases had no gene match. Germline assignment: CDR1 MNHEY and CDR2 SVGAGI. This CDR3 has 16 residues. The chain's CDR3 is CASSSLGTSGNNEQFF. In DNA, the CDR3 is TGTGCCAGCAGTTCCTTAGGGACTAGCGGTAACAATGAGCAGTTCTTC.

The chain combines TRBV10-1 with TRBJ2-3; no clear D. The CDR3 runs to 13 residues. Germline CDR1 is WNHNN and CDR2 is SYGVQD (reference sequence). Trimming stripped 0 bases from V and 8 bases from J, with 9 bases between. CDR3 sequence: CASSESLTGTQYF. CDR3 nucleotides: TGCGCCAGCAGTGAGTCTCTGACTGGTACGCAGTATTTT.

The chain employs TRBV9 and TRBJ1-2; TRBD1 agrees at 7 bases. With V trimmed by 1 base and J by 8 bases, 11 bases remained unmatched. This CDR3 spans 15 amino acids. The germline V gene encodes CDR1 SGDLS and CDR2 YYNGEE. The CDR3 region has the DNA TGTGCCAGCAGCGTAAGCCAATACAGGGGTCGGGGCTACACCTTC. Translated, it gives CASSVSQYRGRGYTF.

V gene TRBV5-4 combines with J gene TRBJ2-1, with D hard to call. Germline V gene sequence: CDR1 SGHNT, CDR2 YYREEE (reference sequence). The V end lost 4 bases, the J end lost 0 bases, and 17 bases lay between the germline ends. The CDR3 has 17 amino acids. The CDR3 sequence: CASSQVISLNSYNEQFF. CDR3 in DNA: TGTGCCAGCAGCCAGGTCATCAGCCTGAACTCCTACAATGAGCAGTTCTTC.

This rearrangement joins TRBV25-1 to TRBJ2-7; D perhaps matches TRBD1 (5 bases). The CDR3 has 15 residues. CDR1 and CDR2 (germline): MGHDK, SYGVNS. V was trimmed by 3 bases and J by 5 bases, leaving 17 bases between them. The CDR3 DNA sequence: TGTGCCAGCAGTGACACCAGGGCGGTTAGGAACGAGCAGTACTTC. Translation gives CASSDTRAVRNEQYF.

The chain combines TRBV15 with TRBJ2-7, with 8 bases aligning to TRBD1. The CDR3 contains 14 residues. V lost 4 bases and J lost 3; bases outside the gene matches: 5. CDR1 and CDR2 (germline): LNHNV, YYDKDF (reference sequence). The CDR3 sequence is CATSIRTGIYEQYF. The CDR3, as DNA: TGTGCCACCAGCATAAGGACAGGGATCTACGAGCAGTACTTC.

This clone came up once. CDR3 region: CASSQEIHRANYGYTF. The CDR3, as DNA: TGCGCCAGCAGCCAAGAAATCCACAGGGCTAACTATGGCTACACCTTC. The V gene is TRBV4-3, the J gene TRBJ1-2, with TRBD1 as a possible D gene (6 bases). CDR1 is LGHNA, CDR2 YSLEER, per germline. The CDR3 is 16 residues long. V was shortened by 0 bases and J by 0 bases, with 11 bases between the two germline ends.

The V call is TRBV2, the J call TRBJ2-7, with D maybe TRBD2 (5 bases). Trimming pared 2 bases from V and 7 bases from J, leaving 6 bases between. The length of the CDR3 is 11 residues. Per the germline V gene, CDR1 is SNHLY and CDR2 is FYNNEI. The CDR3, as DNA: TGTGCCAGCAGTGAACGGGGAGAGCAGTACTTC. Amino acid sequence: CASSERGEQYF.

J is TRBJ2-5 and V is TRBV13, with TRBD1 identical over 8 bases. Unmatched junction bases numbered 9, after V lost 5 bases and J lost 4 bases. This CDR3 spans 15 amino acids. Germline lookup yields CDR1 PRHDT and CDR2 FYEKMQ (reference sequence). CDR3 nucleotides: TGTGCCAGCAGCAAGTGGACAGGGAATCGAGAGACCCAGTACTTC. This gives the protein CASSKWTGNRETQYF.

J is TRBJ2-5 and V is TRBV28; 9 bases are shared with TRBD2. The V segment lost 3 bases and the J segment 5 bases; nucleotides outside the gene matches: 4. In germline, CDR1 is MDHEN, CDR2 SYDVKM. This CDR3 is built from 14 residues. In nucleotides, the CDR3 is TGTGCCAGCAGTTTTAGCGGGGGTTCGGAGACCCAGTACTTC. This sequence encodes CASSFSGGSETQYF.

In its sample, this clone was seen a few times. This chain connects TRBV28 to TRBJ1-1, with a weak D call TRBD1 (6 bases). Germline CDR1 MDHEN, CDR2 SYDVKM. This CDR3 contains 16 residues. V was cut by 3 bases and J by 4 bases, with 18 bases left in between. The CDR3 nucleotides are TGTGCCAGCAGTTTCGTTCAGGGGTTAAGTGTCACTGAAGCTTTCTTT. Amino acid sequence: CASSFVQGLSVTEAFF. Based on the CDR3 plus reference TRBV28 and TRBJ1-1, the full variable domain is DVKVTQSSRYLVKRTGEKVFLECVQDMDHENMFWYRQDPGLGLRLIYFSYDVKMKEKGDIPEGYSVSREKKERFSLILESASTNQTSMYLCASSFVQGLSVTEAFFGQGTRLTVV.

This clone was seen many times. The gene calls are TRBV5-6 and TRBJ2-7, with 9 nucleotides matching TRBD1. The CDR3 totals 13 residues. Germline CDR1 SGHDT, CDR2 YYEEEE. Trimming at V came to 0 bases and at J to 9 bases, leaving 4 bases not matched to a gene. The CDR3 DNA reads as TGTGCCAGCAGCTTGGGGGACAGGGTAGCGCAGTACTTC. Translating it yields CASSLGDRVAQYF.

This sequence joins TRBV9 and TRBJ1-2; D gene uncertain. Germline CDR1 SGDLS, CDR2 YYNGEE. The CDR3 length is 15 residues. The V and J ends lost 6 bases and 0 bases respectively, with 15 bases between them. The DNA for the CDR3 is TGTGCCAGCAACCGGGGAGGGCAAGCTAACTATGGCTACACCTTC. It codes for CASNRGGQANYGYTF.

The gene calls are TRBV6-5 and TRBJ2-1; the match to TRBD2 covers 11 bases. This CDR3 spans 14 amino acids. The germline gives CDR1 MNHEY, CDR2 SVGAGI. V shed 6 bases and J 9 bases; nucleotides not matched to a gene: 7. CDR3 in DNA: TGTGCCAGCAGGTCACTAGCGGGGGATTCTGAGCAGTTCTTC. This gives the protein CASRSLAGDSEQFF.

The table lists this clone with a count of one. The chain uses TRBV2 and TRBJ2-7; 9 nucleotides align to TRBD1. Germline-derived CDR1 and CDR2 are SNHLY and FYNNEI. The CDR3 contains 14 residues. V was clipped by 6 bases and J by 3 bases; unmatched bases: 6. DNA for the CDR3: TGTGCCAGCAGCCAGACAGGGGGTAGCTACGAGCAGTACTTC. Translated: CASSQTGGSYEQYF.

V and J are TRBV5-5 and TRBJ2-5; tentative D call: TRBD1 (6 bases). Between the trimmed V and J ends, which lost 0 bases and 1 base, there was a span of 10 bases. Germline-derived CDR1 and CDR2 are SGHKS and YYEKEE (reference sequence). The CDR3 runs 15 residues. In DNA form, the CDR3 reads TGTGCCAGCAGCTTGGGGTGGGGGCCCCAAGAGACCCAGTACTTC. Its protein is CASSLGWGPQETQYF.

This clone was picked up many times. The chain is built from TRBV30 and TRBJ1-1, with 7 bases matching TRBD1. The CDR3 is 15 amino acids. V shed 3 bases and J 7 bases; nucleotides not matched to a gene: 14. The V gene's germline CDR1 is GTSNPN and CDR2 SVGIG (reference sequence). The CDR3 DNA sequence: TGTGCCTGGAGAAAAGGGGGACAGCCGACGGGTGAAGCTTTCTTT. This translates into CAWRKGGQPTGEAFF.

Points on this clone: A read error may account for a junction end that differs from germline. CDR3 amino acids: CASTLTLTGLAGDTQYF. The CDR3 nucleotides read TGTGCCAGCACCTTAACCCTAACGGGACTAGCAGGAGATACGCAGTATTTT. This sequence joins TRBV7-9 and TRBJ2-3; the match to TRBD2 covers 9 bases. CDR1 and CDR2 (germline): SEHNR, FQNEAQ (reference sequence). The CDR3 has 17 residues.

The chain carries TRBV7-9 and TRBJ2-1; 9 nucleotides line up with TRBD2. The CDR3 loop spans 16 amino acids. The V and J ends lost 2 bases and 5 bases, in that order; junction bases with no gene match: 7. In germline, CDR1 is SEHNR, CDR2 FQNEAQ (reference sequence). Here the CDR3 reads CASSLRRGGTDNEQFF. The DNA for the CDR3 is TGTGCCAGCAGCTTACGGCGGGGGGGCACCGACAATGAGCAGTTCTTC.

This rearrangement joins TRBV28 to TRBJ2-2, with TRBD1 as a possible D gene (5 bases). The CDR3 spans 15 residues. Trimming left V 5 bases short and J 1 base short, with 11 bases between. Germline values: CDR1 MDHEN, CDR2 SYDVKM. The CDR3 bases are TGTGCCAGCAGTCCACCCACAGGGAACACCGGGGAGCTGTTTTTT. Its protein is CASSPPTGNTGELFF.

The chain combines TRBV10-3 with TRBJ1-2; D gene ambiguous. The CDR3 is 13 amino acids. Germline assignment: CDR1 ENHRY and CDR2 SYGVKD. V was clipped by 5 bases and J by 3 bases, with 10 bases between them. CDR3 sequence reads: CAISPIQDYGYTF. In DNA, the CDR3 is TGTGCCATCAGTCCTATCCAGGACTATGGCTACACCTTC.

Relative to its sample, this clone is medium-sized. CDR3 DNA sequence: TGTGCCAGCAGCTCACTAGCCAAAAACATTCAGTACTTC. Amino acids: CASSSLAKNIQYF. The chain employs TRBV11-2 and TRBJ2-4; the D is unclear. Germline V gene lookup returns CDR1 SGHAT and CDR2 FQNNGV. The CDR3 sequence is 13 residues long. The V end lost 4 bases, the J end lost 0 bases, and 4 bases lay between the germline ends.

This clone has just one count. This chain uses TRBV9 with TRBJ1-1; D perhaps matches TRBD1 (6 bases). The CDR3 is made up of 15 amino acids. Germline CDR1 reads SGDLS; CDR2 reads YYNGEE. The V and J ends lost 3 bases and 1 base respectively, with 13 bases between them. The CDR3 protein is CASSAKPGQNTEAFF. CDR3 DNA: TGTGCCAGCAGCGCGAAACCGGGACAGAACACTGAAGCTTTCTTT. Based on the CDR3 plus reference TRBV9 and TRBJ1-1, the full variable domain is DSGVTQTPKHLITATGQRVTLRCSPRSGDLSVYWYQQSLDQGLQFLIQYYNGEERAKGNILERFSAQQFPDLHSELNLSSLELGDSALYFCASSAKPGQNTEAFFGQGTRLTVV.

The count of this clone is one. The V call is TRBV5-1, the J call TRBJ2-1; 10 nucleotides align to TRBD1. Germline V lookup: CDR1 SGHRS, CDR2 YFSETQ. The trim removed 2 bases at V and 5 bases at J, leaving 4 bases unmatched. The CDR3 totals 15 residues. The CDR3 bases are TGCGCCAGCAGCTTAGGGACAGGGGAACACAATGAGCAGTTCTTC. Translation gives CASSLGTGEHNEQFF.

The chain is built from TRBV6-1 and TRBJ2-1; 8 bases line up with TRBD2. Per germline, CDR1 MNHNS and CDR2 SASEGT. Trimming at V came to 2 bases and at J to 6 bases, leaving 3 bases not matched to a gene. The CDR3 is 14 amino acids. The CDR3 loop reads CASSESRGGNEQFF. The CDR3 DNA follows: TGTGCCAGCAGTGAAAGTCGGGGGGGCAATGAGCAGTTCTTC.

This clone appeared a few times. The chain couples TRBV29-1 to TRBJ1-1, with 9 bases matching TRBD1. CDR1 and CDR2 from the germline V gene are SQVTM and ANQGSEA. CDR3 length equals 13 residues. The V and J ends lost 8 bases and 11 bases, in that order; junction bases with no gene match: 15. Written as DNA, the CDR3 is TGCAGCTTTAACCGGGACAGGGTTTCGGAGGCTTTCTTT. It encodes CSFNRDRVSEAFF.

The chain employs TRBV28 and TRBJ2-7; 8 bases fit TRBD2. The trim removed 3 bases at V and 0 bases at J, leaving 7 bases unmatched. CDR1 is MDHEN and CDR2 is SYDVKM in the germline V gene. CDR3 size: 16 residues. The CDR3 region is CASSFTSGASSYEQYF. The DNA of the CDR3 is TGTGCCAGCAGTTTTACTAGCGGTGCAAGCTCCTACGAGCAGTACTTC.

This chain connects TRBV2 to TRBJ2-3, with 7 bases that match TRBD2. The CDR3 is made up of 16 amino acids. J was trimmed by 0 bases and V by 3 bases; bases with no gene match: 6. Germline values: CDR1 SNHLY, CDR2 FYNNEI. CDR3 sequence reads: CASSDLAAVSTDTQYF. CDR3 sequence (DNA): TGTGCCAGCAGTGACCTAGCGGCCGTTAGCACAGATACGCAGTATTTT.

The chain uses TRBV19 and TRBJ2-7; tentatively, D is TRBD2 (5 bases). Per the germline V gene, CDR1 is LNHDA and CDR2 is SQIVND (reference sequence). V was shortened by 5 bases and J by 4 bases, with 12 bases between the two germline ends. CDR3 size: 13 residues. In DNA form, the CDR3 reads TGTGCCAGTAGTTTCATGGACTCGTACGAGCAGTACTTC. Translation gives CASSFMDSYEQYF. The full variable domain, rest sourced from reference TRBV19 and TRBJ2-7, is DGGITQSPKYLFRKEGQNVTLSCEQNLNHDAMYWYRQDPGQGLRLIYYSQIVNDFQKGDIAEGYSVSREKKESFPLTVTSAQKNPTAFYLCASSFMDSYEQYFGPGTRLTVT.

The chain is built from TRBV27 and TRBJ2-7; D unclear. This CDR3 contains 13 residues. Germline CDR1 and CDR2: MNHEY and SMNVEV (reference sequence). The ends were cut back, 0 bases at V and 6 bases at J, with 9 bases in the middle. The CDR3 DNA follows: TGTGCCAGCAGTTTATCCGTGGTCGGCGAGCAGTACTTC. Protein product: CASSLSVVGEQYF.

The chain recombines TRBV7-2 with TRBJ2-2; tentative D call: TRBD2 (6 bases). Between the trimmed V and J ends, which lost 5 bases and 1 base, there was a span of 14 bases. Germline loops: CDR1 SGHTA, CDR2 FQGNSA. CDR3 length equals 16 residues. In DNA, the CDR3 is TGTGCCAGCAGCCCCCGCGGGCGGGGGAACACCGGGGAGCTGTTTTTT. It codes for CASSPRGRGNTGELFF.